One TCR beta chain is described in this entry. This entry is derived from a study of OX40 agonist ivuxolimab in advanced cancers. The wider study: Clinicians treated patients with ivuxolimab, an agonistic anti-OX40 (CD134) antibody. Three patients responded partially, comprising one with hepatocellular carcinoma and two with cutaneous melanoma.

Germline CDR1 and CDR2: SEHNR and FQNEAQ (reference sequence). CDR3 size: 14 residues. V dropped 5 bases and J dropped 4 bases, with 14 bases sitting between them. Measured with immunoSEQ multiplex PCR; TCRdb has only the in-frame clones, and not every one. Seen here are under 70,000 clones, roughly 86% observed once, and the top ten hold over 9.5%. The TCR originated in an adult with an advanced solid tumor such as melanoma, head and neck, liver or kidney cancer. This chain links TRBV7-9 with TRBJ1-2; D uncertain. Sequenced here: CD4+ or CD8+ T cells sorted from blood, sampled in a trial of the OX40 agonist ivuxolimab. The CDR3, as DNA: TGTGCCAGCAGCCGGGCCCAGACGGTCTATGGCTACACCTTC. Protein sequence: CASSRAQTVYGYTF.